The next 22 T cell receptor beta chains were all read from a single sample in a study of response to subunit inactivated influenza vaccine (dated by TCRdb to the late 2010s). Libraries were constructed by RT-PCR. Instrument used: Illumina HiSeq 2500. TCRdb reprocessed the public reads (quality trimming at Q25 with fastp, clone calling with MiXCR) and kept in-frame beta chains. Each CDR3 protein appears once, grouped with its most common genes and DNA. Counted in this sample were around 850,000 distinct CDR3 sequences; approximately 17% of them appeared once. The ten largest account for about a tenth of the sample. This sample comprised PBMCs from blood, obtained more than 4 days after vaccination. These receptors all stem from a man aged 45-65 years who received an inactivated influenza vaccine. Donor details come from another sample of the same person, matched by shared clones.

The chain is built from TRBV4-1 and TRBJ2-7, with TRBD2 matching 10 bases. V lost 1 base, J lost 3 bases, and 6 bases stayed unmatched. The germline gives CDR1 MGHRA, CDR2 YSYEKL. The CDR3 runs 16 residues. CDR3 protein: CASSQGLAGAFYEQYF. Here the CDR3 DNA reads TGCGCCAGCAGCCAAGGGCTAGCGGGGGCGTTCTACGAGCAGTACTTC.

The CDR3 loop reads CSAIIVRAPAANSPLHF. DNA for the CDR3: TGCAGTGCTATTATAGTAAGGGCACCGGCCGCTAATTCACCCCTCCACTTT. The rearrangement uses TRBV20-1 and TRBJ1-6; D remains ambiguous. Germline-derived CDR1 and CDR2 are DFQATT and SNEGSKA (reference sequence). Trimming removed 4 bases from V and 6 bases from J, with 22 bases in between. This CDR3 is 17 amino acids long.

The chain carries TRBV7-6 and TRBJ1-5; D unresolved. This CDR3 contains 15 residues. Between the trimmed V and J ends, which lost 0 bases and 2 bases, there was a span of 8 bases. CDR1 is SGHVS and CDR2 is FNYEAQ in the germline V gene. The CDR3 bases are TGTGCCAGCAGCTTAGCCAGTGAGGGCAATCAGCCCCAGCATTTT. This gives the protein CASSLASEGNQPQHF.

The chain joins TRBV7-6 to TRBJ1-1, with 9 bases aligning to TRBD1. This CDR3 is built from 17 residues. Trimming removed 5 bases from V and 4 bases from J; junction bases left unmatched: 14. Per germline, CDR1 SGHVS and CDR2 FNYEAQ. The chain's CDR3 is CASSRTGGDVSGTEAFF. CDR3 sequence (DNA): TGTGCCAGCAGCCGAACAGGGGGCGATGTCAGTGGCACTGAAGCTTTCTTT.

The V and J genes are TRBV5-1 and TRBJ2-7; 11 nucleotides agree with TRBD1. Germline V CDR1 and CDR2: SGHRS, YFSETQ. The length of the CDR3 is 16 residues. Trimming removed 4 bases from V and 0 bases from J; junction bases left unmatched: 6. DNA of the CDR3: TGCGCCAGCAGCCGCGGACAGGGGGCTATCTCCTACGAGCAGTACTTC. Its translation: CASSRGQGAISYEQYF.

V and J are TRBV15 and TRBJ2-3; 12 bases are a match to TRBD2. The CDR3 spans 17 residues. Per germline, CDR1 LNHNV and CDR2 YYDKDF (reference sequence). J lost 10 bases, V lost 1 base, and 12 bases had no gene match. The CDR3: CATSRAEGLAGPNPQYF. The CDR3 nucleotides read TGTGCCACCAGCAGAGCGGAGGGACTAGCGGGCCCCAACCCGCAGTATTTT.

V usage is TRBV5-1 and J usage is TRBJ2-3; tentative D call: TRBD2 (6 bases). The CDR3 is 13 amino acids. Germline assignment: CDR1 SGHRS and CDR2 YFSETQ. V lost 4 bases to trimming and J lost 4 bases, with 10 bases between them. The CDR3 sequence is CASSPGTSDTQYF. CDR3 nucleotide sequence: TGCGCCAGCAGCCCGGGGACTTCAGATACGCAGTATTTT.

This sequence joins TRBV12-3 or TRBV12-4 and TRBJ2-7; TRBD2 matches at 10 bases. Germline trimming cut 5 bases from V and 3 bases from J; bases unmatched to any gene: 10. The CDR3 sequence is 16 residues long. CDR3 amino acids: CASSPTNVAGGYEQYF. In DNA, the CDR3 is TGTGCCAGCAGTCCCACGAATGTAGCGGGGGGCTACGAGCAGTACTTC.

To note about this clonotype: A read error may account for a junction end that differs from germline. The gene calls are TRBV3-1 and TRBJ2-5, with a weak D call TRBD2 (5 bases). The CDR3 has 14 residues. Germline CDR1 reads LGHDT; CDR2 reads YNNKEL (reference sequence). CDR3 bases: TGTGCCAGCAGCCAAGGGAGGCGCCAAGGGACCCAGTACTTC. This sequence encodes CASSQGRRQGTQYF.

The chain combines TRBV11-1 with TRBJ2-7; 10 bases align to TRBD1. The CDR3 is 18 residues long. From germline, CDR1 is SGHAT and CDR2 FQDESV (reference sequence). J gave up 8 bases and V 5 bases, and 21 bases lay outside the gene matches. The CDR3 loop reads CASSPHVRDRGSFPQQYF. The DNA of the CDR3 is TGTGCCAGCAGCCCCCATGTCCGGGACAGGGGCTCCTTTCCCCAGCAGTACTTC.

This clonotype was observed at least ten times. V gene TRBV7-9 combines with J gene TRBJ2-3; 11 bases map to TRBD2. This CDR3 is 17 amino acids long. The V gene end was trimmed by 4 bases and the J gene end by 3 bases; junction bases not matched to a gene: 9. Germline CDR1 is SEHNR and CDR2 is FQNEAQ (reference sequence). The CDR3 DNA reads as TGTGCCAGCAGCTCTTGGACTAGCGGGCGACTGACAGATACGCAGTATTTT. Protein sequence: CASSSWTSGRLTDTQYF.

This clonotype appeared a few times. V gene TRBV10-3 combines with J gene TRBJ1-6; 9 bases are a match to TRBD1. Germline V gene sequence: CDR1 ENHRY, CDR2 SYGVKD. This CDR3 has 13 amino acids. V trimming: 6 bases; J trimming: 8 bases; junction bases outside the gene matches: 2. CDR3 nucleotides: TGTGCCATCAGACAGGGGGCAGATTCACCCCTCCACTTT. It encodes CAIRQGADSPLHF.

This clonotype was observed many times. The V call is TRBV29-1, the J call TRBJ2-1; 7 nucleotides match TRBD2. V dropped 0 bases and J dropped 0; count of bases not matched to a gene: 2. This CDR3 has 15 amino acids. Germline V gene sequence: CDR1 SQVTM, CDR2 ANQGSEA. CDR3 sequence reads: CSVEETGGSYNEQFF. The CDR3, as DNA: TGCAGCGTTGAAGAGACGGGGGGCTCCTACAATGAGCAGTTCTTC.

This clonotype appeared many times. In DNA, the CDR3 is TGCAGTGCTAGAGCTGGAAGAGGGAGCAGAGAGACCCAGTACTTC. This sequence encodes CSARAGRGSRETQYF. The chain has TRBV20-1 and TRBJ2-5; TRBD2 might be the D (5 bases). The V end was cut by 1 base, the J end by 4 bases, with 16 bases between. The CDR3 runs 15 residues. Germline CDR1 reads DFQATT; CDR2 reads SNEGSKA (reference sequence).

This clonotype turned up a few times. The V gene is TRBV5-1, the J gene TRBJ1-2; perhaps TRBD1 as D (6 bases). The CDR3 totals 17 residues. Germline CDR1 SGHRS, CDR2 YFSETQ. V was cut by 6 bases and J by 3 bases, with 24 bases left in between. CDR3 nucleotide sequence: TGCGCCAGCACCTCGGGACAAAATTTCCCCGGGGACTATGGCTACACCTTC. Translating gives CASTSGQNFPGDYGYTF.

This clonotype was seen only a few times. The gene calls are TRBV15 and TRBJ1-2, with no clear D. V lost 0 bases and J 1 base, leaving 9 bases between the germline ends. The CDR3 length is 15 residues. Germline V lookup: CDR1 LNHNV, CDR2 YYDKDF (reference sequence). CDR3 coding DNA: TGTGCCACCAGCAGAGATCCGCCGGATAACTATGGCTACACCTTC. Encoded protein: CATSRDPPDNYGYTF. The whole variable domain, filled in from reference TRBV15 and TRBJ1-2, reads DAMVIQNPRYQVTQFGKPVTLSCSQTLNHNVMYWYQQKSSQAPKLLFHYYDKDFNNEADTPDNFQSRRPNTSFCFLDIRSPGLGDTAMYLCATSRDPPDNYGYTFGSGTRLTVV.

In this sample, this clonotype turned up a few times. The genes are TRBV4-2 and TRBJ1-1; 7 bases are shared with TRBD1. The CDR3 has 13 amino acids. The V and J ends lost 3 bases and 8 bases, in that order; junction bases with no gene match: 6. Per germline, CDR1 LGHNA and CDR2 YNFKEQ. The DNA for the CDR3 is TGTGCCAGCAGCCAGGGACAGAAAACCGAAGCTTTCTTT. Translating gives CASSQGQKTEAFF.

This chain joins TRBV20-1 and TRBJ1-4; no firm D call. There are 14 residues in the CDR3. Trimming removed 8 bases at V and 0 bases at J, with 13 bases between. CDR1 and CDR2 (germline): DFQATT, SNEGSKA (reference sequence). CDR3 DNA: TGCAGTCCTAAACAGCCTGCAACTAATGAAAAACTGTTTTTT. It codes for CSPKQPATNEKLFF.

This clonotype was counted ten times or more. This chain uses TRBV12-3 or TRBV12-4 with TRBJ2-2; tentatively, D is TRBD1 (5 bases). The ends were cut back, 5 bases at V and 7 bases at J, with 11 bases in the middle. The CDR3 totals 13 residues. The DNA of the CDR3 is TGTGCCAGCAGTCTCAGGGCGGACGGGGAGCTGTTTTTT. Protein: CASSLRADGELFF.

This clonotype was observed at least ten times. This chain joins TRBV6-2 or TRBV6-3 and TRBJ2-7; 9 bases match TRBD2. The CDR3 has 15 amino acids. The V and J ends lost 5 bases and 3 bases, in that order; junction bases with no gene match: 8. Germline values: CDR1 MNHEY, CDR2 SVGEGT. The CDR3 coding sequence is TGTGCCAGCAGTGACAAAGCGGGGGGTCGCTACGAGCAGTACTTC. It specifies CASSDKAGGRYEQYF.

This clonotype was detected many times. The rearrangement links TRBV7-2 to TRBJ2-7; D possibly corresponds to TRBD1 (6 bases). Germline V gives CDR1 SGHTA, CDR2 FQGNSA. The CDR3 extends over 14 amino acids. Trimming took off 4 bases at V and 2 bases at J, with 12 bases between the two ends. The CDR3 nucleotides read TGTGCCAGCAGCTACATGGACAGAACCTACGAGCAGTACTTC. This sequence encodes CASSYMDRTYEQYF.

The table lists this clonotype with many counts. The rearrangement joins TRBV7-2 to TRBJ2-5; TRBD2 matches at 9 bases. Germline V lookup: CDR1 SGHTA, CDR2 FQGNSA. The CDR3 totals 14 residues. V shed 5 bases, J shed 5 bases, and the junction held 6 bases outside the gene matches. CDR3 sequence reads: CASSRLAGVETQYF. As DNA, the CDR3 is TGTGCCAGCAGCCGCTTAGCGGGGGTTGAGACCCAGTACTTC.